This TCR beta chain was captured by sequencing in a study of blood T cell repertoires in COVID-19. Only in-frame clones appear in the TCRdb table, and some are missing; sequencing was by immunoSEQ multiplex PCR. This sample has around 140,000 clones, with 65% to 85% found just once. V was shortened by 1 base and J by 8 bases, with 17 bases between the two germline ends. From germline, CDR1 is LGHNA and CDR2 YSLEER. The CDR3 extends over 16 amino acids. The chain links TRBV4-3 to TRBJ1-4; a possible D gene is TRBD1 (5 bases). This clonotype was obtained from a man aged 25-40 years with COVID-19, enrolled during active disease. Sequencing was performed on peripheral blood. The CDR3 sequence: CASSQGTWGEGEKLFF. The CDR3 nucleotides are TGCGCCAGCAGCCAAGGAACGTGGGGGGAGGGAGAAAAACTGTTTTTT.